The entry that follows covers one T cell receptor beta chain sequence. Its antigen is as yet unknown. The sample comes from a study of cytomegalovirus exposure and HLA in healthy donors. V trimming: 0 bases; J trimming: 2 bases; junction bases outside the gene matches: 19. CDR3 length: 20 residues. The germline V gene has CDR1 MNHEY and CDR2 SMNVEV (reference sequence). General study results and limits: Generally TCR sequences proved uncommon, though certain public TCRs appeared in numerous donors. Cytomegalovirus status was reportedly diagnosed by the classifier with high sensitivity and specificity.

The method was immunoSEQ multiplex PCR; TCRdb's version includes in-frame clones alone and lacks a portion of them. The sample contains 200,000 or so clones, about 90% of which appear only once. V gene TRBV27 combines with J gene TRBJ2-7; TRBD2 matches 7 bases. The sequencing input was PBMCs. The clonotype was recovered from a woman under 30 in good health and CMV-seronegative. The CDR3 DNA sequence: TGTGCCAGCAGTTTATCGAGTTCTGGCGGGGGTAGGGTAGGCGCCTACGAGCAGTACTTC. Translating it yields CASSLSSSGGGRVGAYEQYF.